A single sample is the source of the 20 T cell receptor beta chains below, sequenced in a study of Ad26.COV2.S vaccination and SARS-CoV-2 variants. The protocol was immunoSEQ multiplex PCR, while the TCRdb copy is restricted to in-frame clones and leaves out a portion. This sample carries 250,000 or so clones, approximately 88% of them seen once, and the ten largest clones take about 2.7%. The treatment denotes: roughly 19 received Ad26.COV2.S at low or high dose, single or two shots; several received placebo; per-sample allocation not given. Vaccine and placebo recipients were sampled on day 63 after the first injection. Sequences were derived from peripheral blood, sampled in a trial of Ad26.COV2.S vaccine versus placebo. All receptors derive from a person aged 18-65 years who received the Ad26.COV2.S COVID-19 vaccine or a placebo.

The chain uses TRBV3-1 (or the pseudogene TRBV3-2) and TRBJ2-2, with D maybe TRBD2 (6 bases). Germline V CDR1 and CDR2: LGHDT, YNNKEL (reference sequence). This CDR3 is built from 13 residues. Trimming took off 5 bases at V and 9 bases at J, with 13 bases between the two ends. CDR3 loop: CASSWDSPRELFF. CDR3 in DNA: TGTGCCAGCAGCTGGGACTCTCCCCGGGAGCTGTTTTTT.

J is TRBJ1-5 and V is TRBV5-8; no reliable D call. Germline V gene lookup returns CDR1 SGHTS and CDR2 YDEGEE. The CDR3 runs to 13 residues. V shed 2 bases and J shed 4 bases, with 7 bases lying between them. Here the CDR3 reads CASSFLENQPQHF. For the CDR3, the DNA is TGTGCCAGCAGCTTTCTGGAGAATCAGCCCCAGCATTTT. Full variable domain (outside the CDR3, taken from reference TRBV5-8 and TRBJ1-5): EAGVTQSPTHLIKTRGQQATLRCSPISGHTSVYWYQQALGLGLQFLLWYDEGEERNRGNFPPRFSGRQFPNYSSELNVNALELEDSALYLCASSFLENQPQHFGDGTRLSIL.

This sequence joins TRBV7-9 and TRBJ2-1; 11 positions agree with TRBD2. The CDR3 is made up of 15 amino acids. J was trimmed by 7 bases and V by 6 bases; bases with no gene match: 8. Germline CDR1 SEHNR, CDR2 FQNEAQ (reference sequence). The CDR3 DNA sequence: TGTGCCAGCAGTATCCTAGCGGGGGGACCAAATGAGCAGTTCTTC. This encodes CASSILAGGPNEQFF.

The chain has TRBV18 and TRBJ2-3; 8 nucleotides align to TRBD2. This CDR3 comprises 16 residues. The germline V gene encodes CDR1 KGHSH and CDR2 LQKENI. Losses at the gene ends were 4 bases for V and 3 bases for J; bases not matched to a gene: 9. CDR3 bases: TGTGCCAGCTCACTTGAGGGCGGACTAGCTACAGATACGCAGTATTTT. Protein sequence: CASSLEGGLATDTQYF.

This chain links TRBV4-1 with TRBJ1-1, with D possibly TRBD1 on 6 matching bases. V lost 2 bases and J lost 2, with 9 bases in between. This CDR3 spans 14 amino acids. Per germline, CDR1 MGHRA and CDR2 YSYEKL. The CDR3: CASSQMDRNTEAFF. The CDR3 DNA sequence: TGCGCCAGCAGCCAAATGGACAGAAACACTGAAGCTTTCTTT.

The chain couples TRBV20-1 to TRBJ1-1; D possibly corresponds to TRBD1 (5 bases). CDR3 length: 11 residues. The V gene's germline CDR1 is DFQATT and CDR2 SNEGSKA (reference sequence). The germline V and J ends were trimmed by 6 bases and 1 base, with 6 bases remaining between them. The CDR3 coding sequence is TGCAGTGCCGGGGGGAACACTGAAGCTTTCTTT. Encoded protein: CSAGGNTEAFF.

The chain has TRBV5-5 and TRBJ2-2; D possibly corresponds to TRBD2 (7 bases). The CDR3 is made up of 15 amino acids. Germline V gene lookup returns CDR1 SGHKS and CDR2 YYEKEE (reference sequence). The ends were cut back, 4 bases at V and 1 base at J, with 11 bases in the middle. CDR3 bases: TGTGCCAGCAGCACGGGGGGCCGGAACACCGGGGAGCTGTTTTTT. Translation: CASSTGGRNTGELFF.

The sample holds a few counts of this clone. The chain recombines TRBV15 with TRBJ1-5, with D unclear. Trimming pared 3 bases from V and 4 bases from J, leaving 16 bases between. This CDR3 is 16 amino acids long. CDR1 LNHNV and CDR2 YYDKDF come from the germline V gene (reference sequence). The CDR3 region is CATSRGAGSRNQPQHF. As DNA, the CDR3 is TGTGCCACCAGCAGGGGAGCGGGTTCGCGAAATCAGCCCCAGCATTTT.

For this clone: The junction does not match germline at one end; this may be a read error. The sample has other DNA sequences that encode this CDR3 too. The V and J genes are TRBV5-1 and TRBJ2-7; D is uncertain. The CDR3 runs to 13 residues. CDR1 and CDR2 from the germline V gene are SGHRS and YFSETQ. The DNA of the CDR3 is TGCGCCAGCAGTTTGGGATATTCCTACGAGCAGTACTTC. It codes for CASSLGYSYEQYF.

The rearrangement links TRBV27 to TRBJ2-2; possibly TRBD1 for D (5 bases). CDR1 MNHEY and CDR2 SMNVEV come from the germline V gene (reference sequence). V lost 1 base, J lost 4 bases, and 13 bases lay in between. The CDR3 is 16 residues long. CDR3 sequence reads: CASSLLRSQGTGELFF. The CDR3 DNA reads TGTGCCAGCAGTTTATTGCGGAGTCAGGGCACCGGGGAGCTGTTTTTT.

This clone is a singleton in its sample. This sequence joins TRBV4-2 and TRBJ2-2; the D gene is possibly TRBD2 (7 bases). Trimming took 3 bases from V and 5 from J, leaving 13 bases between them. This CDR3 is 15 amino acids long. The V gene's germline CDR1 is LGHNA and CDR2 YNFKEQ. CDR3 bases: TGTGCCAGCAGCCAGGGGGGGGCAGGGACCGGGGAGCTGTTTTTT. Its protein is CASSQGGAGTGELFF.

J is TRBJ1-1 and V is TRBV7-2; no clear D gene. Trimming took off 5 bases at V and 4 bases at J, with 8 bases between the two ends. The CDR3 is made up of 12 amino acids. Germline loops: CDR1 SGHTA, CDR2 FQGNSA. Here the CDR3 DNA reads TGTGCCAGCAGCCGTGAGGTCACTGAAGCTTTCTTT. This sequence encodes CASSREVTEAFF.

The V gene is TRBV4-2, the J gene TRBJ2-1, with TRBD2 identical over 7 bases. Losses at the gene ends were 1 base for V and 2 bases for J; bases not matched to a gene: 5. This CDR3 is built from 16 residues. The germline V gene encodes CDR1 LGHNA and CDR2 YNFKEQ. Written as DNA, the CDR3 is TGTGCCAGCAGCCAAGCTAGCGGCCCCCCCTACAATGAGCAGTTCTTC. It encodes CASSQASGPPYNEQFF.

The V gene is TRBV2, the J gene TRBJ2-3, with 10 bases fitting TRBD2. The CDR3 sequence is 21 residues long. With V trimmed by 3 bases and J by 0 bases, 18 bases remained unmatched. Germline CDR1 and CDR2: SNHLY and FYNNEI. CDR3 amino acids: CASSDLPPGLAGAPSTDTQYF. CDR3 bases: TGTGCCAGCAGTGATCTCCCCCCCGGGCTAGCGGGAGCCCCCAGCACAGATACGCAGTATTTT.

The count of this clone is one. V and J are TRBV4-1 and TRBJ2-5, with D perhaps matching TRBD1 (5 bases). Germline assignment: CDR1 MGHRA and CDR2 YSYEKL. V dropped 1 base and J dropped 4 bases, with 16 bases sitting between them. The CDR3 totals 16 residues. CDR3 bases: TGCGCCAGCAGCCAAGCTTTAGCAGGGTTAGGAGAGACCCAGTACTTC. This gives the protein CASSQALAGLGETQYF.

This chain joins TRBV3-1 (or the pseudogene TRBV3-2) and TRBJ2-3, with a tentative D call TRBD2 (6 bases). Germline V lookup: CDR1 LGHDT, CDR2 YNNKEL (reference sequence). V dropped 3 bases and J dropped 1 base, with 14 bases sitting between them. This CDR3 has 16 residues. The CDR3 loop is CASSQGGNQRTDTQYF. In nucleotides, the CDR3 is TGTGCCAGCAGCCAGGGAGGAAACCAACGCACAGATACGCAGTATTTT.

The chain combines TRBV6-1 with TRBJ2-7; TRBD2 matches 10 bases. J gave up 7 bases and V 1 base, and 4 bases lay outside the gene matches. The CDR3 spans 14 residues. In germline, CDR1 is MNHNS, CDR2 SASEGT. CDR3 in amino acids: CASSEDPSGREQYV. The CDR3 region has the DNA TGTGCCAGCAGTGAAGATCCTAGCGGGAGAGAGCAGTACGTC.

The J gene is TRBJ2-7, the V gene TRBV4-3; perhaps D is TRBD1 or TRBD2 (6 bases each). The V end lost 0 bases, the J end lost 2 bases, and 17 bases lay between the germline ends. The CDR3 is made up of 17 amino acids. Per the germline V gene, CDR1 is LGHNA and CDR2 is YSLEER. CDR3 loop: CASSQDWGALTPYEQYF. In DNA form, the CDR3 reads TGCGCCAGCAGCCAAGATTGGGGGGCACTCACACCCTACGAGCAGTACTTC.

In DNA, the CDR3 is TGTGCCAGCAGCTTTGGACAGGGGAAGAGCACAGATACGCAGTATTTT. It is translated as CASSFGQGKSTDTQYF. This chain uses TRBV7-3 with TRBJ2-3; 9 bases are shared with TRBD1. The CDR3 runs 16 residues. The ends lost 3 bases at V and 0 bases at J; junction bases unmatched: 4. The V gene's germline CDR1 is SGHTA and CDR2 FQGTGA. Full variable domain (rest looked up from reference TRBV7-3 and TRBJ2-3): GAGVSQTPSNKVTEKGKYVELRCDPISGHTALYWYRQSLGQGPEFLIYFQGTGAADDSGLPNDRFFAVRPEGSVSTLKIQRTERGDSAVYLCASSFGQGKSTDTQYFGPGTRLTVL.

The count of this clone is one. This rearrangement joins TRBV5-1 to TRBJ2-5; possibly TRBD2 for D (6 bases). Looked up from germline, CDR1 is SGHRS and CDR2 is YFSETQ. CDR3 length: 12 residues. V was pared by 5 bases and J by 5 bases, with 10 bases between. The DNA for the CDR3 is TGCGCCAGCAGTGGAGGGTACGAGACCCAGTACTTC. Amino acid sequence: CASSGGYETQYF.